This entry describes one TCR beta chain. The data originate from a study of T cells in localized non-small cell lung cancer. Clones were read by immunoSEQ multiplex PCR, and TCRdb kept only the in-frame ones, dropping some. The sample comprises 35,000 to 50,000 clones, approximately 84% of which are singletons, and roughly 6.1% rests with the top ten. V lost 0 bases and J lost 6, with 6 bases in between. CDR3 length: 13 amino acids. The germline V gene encodes CDR1 SGHTA and CDR2 FQGNSA. The gene calls are TRBV7-2 and TRBJ2-1; D not certain. The sample was peripheral blood, taken before any cancer treatment. The TCR sequence derives from a man between 40 and 70 years old with stage I lung adenocarcinoma. CDR3 sequence (DNA): TGTGCCAGCAGCTTAGCCCACTCCAATGAGCAGTTCTTC. It is translated as CASSLAHSNEQFF.